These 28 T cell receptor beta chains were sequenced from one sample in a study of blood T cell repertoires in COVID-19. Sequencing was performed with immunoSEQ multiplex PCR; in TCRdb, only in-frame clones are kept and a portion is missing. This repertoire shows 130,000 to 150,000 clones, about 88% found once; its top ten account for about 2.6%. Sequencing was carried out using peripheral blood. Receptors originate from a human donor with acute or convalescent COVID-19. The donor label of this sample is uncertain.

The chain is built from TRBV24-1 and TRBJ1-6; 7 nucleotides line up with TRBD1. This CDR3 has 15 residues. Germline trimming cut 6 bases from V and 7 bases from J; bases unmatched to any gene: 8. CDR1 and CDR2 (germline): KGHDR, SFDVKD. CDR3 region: CATSSPGTANSPLHF. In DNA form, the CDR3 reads TGTGCCACCAGTTCCCCAGGGACAGCAAATTCACCCCTCCACTTT.

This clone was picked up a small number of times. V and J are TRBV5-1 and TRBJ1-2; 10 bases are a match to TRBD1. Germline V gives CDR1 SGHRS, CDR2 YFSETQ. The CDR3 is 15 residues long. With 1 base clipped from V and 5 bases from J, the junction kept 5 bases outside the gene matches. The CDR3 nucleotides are TGCGCCAGCAGCTTGACCGGGACAGGGGAATATGGCTACACCTTC. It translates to CASSLTGTGEYGYTF.

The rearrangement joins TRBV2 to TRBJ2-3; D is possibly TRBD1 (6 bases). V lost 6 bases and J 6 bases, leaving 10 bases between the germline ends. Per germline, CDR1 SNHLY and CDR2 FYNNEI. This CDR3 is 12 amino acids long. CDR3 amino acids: CASSYRVDTQYF. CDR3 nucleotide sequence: TGTGCCAGCAGCTACAGGGTGGATACGCAGTATTTT.

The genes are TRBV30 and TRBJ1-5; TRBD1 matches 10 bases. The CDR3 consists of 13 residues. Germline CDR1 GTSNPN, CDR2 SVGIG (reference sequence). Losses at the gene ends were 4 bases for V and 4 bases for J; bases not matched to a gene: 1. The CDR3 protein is CAWKGQGNQPQHF. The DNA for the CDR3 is TGTGCCTGGAAGGGACAGGGGAATCAGCCCCAGCATTTT.

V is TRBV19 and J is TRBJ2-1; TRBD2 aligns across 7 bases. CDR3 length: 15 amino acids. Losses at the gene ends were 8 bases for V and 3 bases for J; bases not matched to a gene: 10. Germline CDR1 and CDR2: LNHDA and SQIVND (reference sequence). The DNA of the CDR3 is TGTGCCAGTCGGTACGAGGGAGGGTACTACAATGAGCAGTTCTTC. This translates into CASRYEGGYYNEQFF.

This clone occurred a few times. This CDR3 is CASSTRDRPYGYTF. The CDR3 coding sequence is TGTGCCAGCAGTACTCGGGACAGGCCTTATGGCTACACCTTC. The chain uses TRBV6-6 and TRBJ1-2; 8 positions match TRBD1. Germline V gene data show CDR1 as MNHNY and CDR2 as SVGAGI (reference sequence). The V and J ends lost 5 bases and 5 bases, in that order; junction bases with no gene match: 7. The CDR3 length is 14 residues.

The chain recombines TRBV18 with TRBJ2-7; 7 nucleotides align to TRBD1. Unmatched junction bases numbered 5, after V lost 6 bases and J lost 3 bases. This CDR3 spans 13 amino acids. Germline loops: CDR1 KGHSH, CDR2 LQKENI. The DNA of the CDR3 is TGTGCCAGCTCGCCAACAGGGGTCTACGAGCAGTACTTC. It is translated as CASSPTGVYEQYF.

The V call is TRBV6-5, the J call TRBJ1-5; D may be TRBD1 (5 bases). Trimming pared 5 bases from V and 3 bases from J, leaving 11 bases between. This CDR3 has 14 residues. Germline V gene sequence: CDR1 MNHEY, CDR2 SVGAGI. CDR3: CASSTGRANQPQHF. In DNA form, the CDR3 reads TGTGCCAGCAGTACAGGTAGGGCCAATCAGCCCCAGCATTTT.

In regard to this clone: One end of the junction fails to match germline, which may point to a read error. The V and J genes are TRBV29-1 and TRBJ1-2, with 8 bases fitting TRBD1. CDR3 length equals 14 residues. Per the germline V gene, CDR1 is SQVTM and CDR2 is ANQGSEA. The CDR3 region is CSVEGTGRPYGYTF. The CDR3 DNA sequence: TGCAGCGTCGAAGGGACAGGTCGTCCATATGGCTACACCTTC.

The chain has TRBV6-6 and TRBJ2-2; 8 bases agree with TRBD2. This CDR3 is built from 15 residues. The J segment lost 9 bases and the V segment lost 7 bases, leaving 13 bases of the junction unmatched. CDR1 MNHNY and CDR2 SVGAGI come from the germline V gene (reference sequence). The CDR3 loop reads CASTHAGSGIRELFF. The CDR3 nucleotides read TGTGCCAGCACCCACGCGGGTAGCGGGATCCGGGAGCTGTTTTTT.

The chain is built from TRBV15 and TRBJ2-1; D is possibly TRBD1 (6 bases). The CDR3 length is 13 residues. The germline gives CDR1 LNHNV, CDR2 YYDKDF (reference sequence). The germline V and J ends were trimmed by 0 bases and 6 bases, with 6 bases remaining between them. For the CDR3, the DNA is TGTGCCACCAGCAGAGAAGGGGGCAATGAGCAGTTCTTC. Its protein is CATSREGGNEQFF.

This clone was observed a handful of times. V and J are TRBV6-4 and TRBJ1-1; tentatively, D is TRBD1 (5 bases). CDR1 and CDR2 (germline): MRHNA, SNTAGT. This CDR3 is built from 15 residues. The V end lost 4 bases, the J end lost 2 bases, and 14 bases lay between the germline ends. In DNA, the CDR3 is TGTGCCAGCAGTGTCACGGGCGGGGGAAACACTGAAGCTTTCTTT. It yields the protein CASSVTGGGNTEAFF.

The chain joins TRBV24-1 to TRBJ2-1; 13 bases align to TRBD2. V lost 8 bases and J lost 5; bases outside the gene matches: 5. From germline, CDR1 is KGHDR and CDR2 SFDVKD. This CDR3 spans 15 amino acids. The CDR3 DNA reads TGTGCCACCACCAGAGGACTAGCGGGAGACAATGAGCAGTTCTTC. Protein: CATTRGLAGDNEQFF.

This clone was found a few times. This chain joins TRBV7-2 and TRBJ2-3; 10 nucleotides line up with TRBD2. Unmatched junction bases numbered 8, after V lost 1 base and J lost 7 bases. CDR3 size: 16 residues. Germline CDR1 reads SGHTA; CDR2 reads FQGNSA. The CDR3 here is CASSLGPTSGINTQYF. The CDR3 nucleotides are TGTGCCAGCAGCTTAGGGCCTACTAGCGGGATAAATACGCAGTATTTT.

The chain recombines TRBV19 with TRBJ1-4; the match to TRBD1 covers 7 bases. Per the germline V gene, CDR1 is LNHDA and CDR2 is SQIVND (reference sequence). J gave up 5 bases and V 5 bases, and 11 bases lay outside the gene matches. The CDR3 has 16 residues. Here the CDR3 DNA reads TGTGCCAGTAGTCCCTCGAGGGTCAGGGGGAATGAAAAACTGTTTTTT. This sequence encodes CASSPSRVRGNEKLFF.

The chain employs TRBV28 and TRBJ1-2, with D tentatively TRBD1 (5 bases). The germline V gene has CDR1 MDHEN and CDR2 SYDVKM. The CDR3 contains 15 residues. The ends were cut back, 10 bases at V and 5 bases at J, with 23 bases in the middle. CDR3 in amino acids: CATFPAGRRTYGYTF. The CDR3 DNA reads TGTGCCACCTTCCCAGCAGGGCGCAGAACTTATGGCTACACCTTC.

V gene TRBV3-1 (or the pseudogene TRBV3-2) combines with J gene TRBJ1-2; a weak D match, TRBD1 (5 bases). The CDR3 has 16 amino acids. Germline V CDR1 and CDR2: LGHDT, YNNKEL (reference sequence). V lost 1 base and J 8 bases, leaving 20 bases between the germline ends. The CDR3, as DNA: TGTGCCAGCAGCCAAGGTAAAGGCAGGGCCCTTGGGGGCTACACCTTC. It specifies CASSQGKGRALGGYTF.

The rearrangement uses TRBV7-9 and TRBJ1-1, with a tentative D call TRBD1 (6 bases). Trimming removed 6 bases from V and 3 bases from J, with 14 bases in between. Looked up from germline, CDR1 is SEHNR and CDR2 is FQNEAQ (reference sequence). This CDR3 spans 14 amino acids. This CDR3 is CASSPTGIDTEAFF. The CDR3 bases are TGTGCCAGCAGTCCAACAGGGATCGACACTGAAGCTTTCTTT.

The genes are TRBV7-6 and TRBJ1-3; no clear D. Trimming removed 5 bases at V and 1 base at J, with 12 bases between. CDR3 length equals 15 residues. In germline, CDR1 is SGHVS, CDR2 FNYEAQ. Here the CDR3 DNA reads TGTGCCAGCAGCCCTGATATTAGTTCTGGAAACACCATATATTTT. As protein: CASSPDISSGNTIYF.

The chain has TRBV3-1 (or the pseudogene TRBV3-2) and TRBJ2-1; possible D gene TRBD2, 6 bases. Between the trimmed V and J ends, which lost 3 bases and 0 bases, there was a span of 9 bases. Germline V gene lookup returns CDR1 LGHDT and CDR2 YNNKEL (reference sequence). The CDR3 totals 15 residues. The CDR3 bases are TGTGCCAGCAGCCATGGCGGGACCTCCTACAATGAGCAGTTCTTC. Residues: CASSHGGTSYNEQFF.

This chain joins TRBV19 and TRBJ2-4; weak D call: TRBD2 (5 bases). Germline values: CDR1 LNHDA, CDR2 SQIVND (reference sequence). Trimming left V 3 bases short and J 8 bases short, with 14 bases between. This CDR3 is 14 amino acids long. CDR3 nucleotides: TGTGCCAGTAGTATGCCGGACTTTCAGGACATTCAGTACTTC. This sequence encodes CASSMPDFQDIQYF. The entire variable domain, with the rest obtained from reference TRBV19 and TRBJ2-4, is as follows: DGGITQSPKYLFRKEGQNVTLSCEQNLNHDAMYWYRQDPGQGLRLIYYSQIVNDFQKGDIAEGYSVSREKKESFPLTVTSAQKNPTAFYLCASSMPDFQDIQYFGAGTRLSVL.

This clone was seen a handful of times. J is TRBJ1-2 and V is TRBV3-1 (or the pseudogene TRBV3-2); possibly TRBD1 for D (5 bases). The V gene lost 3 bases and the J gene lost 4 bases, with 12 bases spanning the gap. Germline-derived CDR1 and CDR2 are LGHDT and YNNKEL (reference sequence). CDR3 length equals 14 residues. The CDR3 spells CASSHSDTAYGYTF. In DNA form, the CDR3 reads TGTGCCAGCAGCCATTCGGACACCGCCTATGGCTACACCTTC.

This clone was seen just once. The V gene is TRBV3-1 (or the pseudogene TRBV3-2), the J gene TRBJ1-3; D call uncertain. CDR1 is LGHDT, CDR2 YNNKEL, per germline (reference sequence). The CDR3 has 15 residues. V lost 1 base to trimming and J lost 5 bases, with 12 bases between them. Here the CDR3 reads CASSQGAGNRNTIYF. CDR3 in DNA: TGTGCCAGCAGCCAAGGTGCAGGCAACCGAAACACCATATATTTT.

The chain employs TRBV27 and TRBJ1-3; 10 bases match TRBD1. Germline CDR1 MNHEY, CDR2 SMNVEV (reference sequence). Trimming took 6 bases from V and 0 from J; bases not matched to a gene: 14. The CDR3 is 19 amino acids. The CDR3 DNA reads TGTGCCAGCAGCTCCGGGACAGGGGTTAGGGTGGGCTCTGGAAACACCATATATTTT. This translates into CASSSGTGVRVGSGNTIYF.

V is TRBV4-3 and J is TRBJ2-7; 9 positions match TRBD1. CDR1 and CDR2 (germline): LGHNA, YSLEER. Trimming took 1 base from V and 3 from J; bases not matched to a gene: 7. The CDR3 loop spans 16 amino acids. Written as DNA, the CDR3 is TGCGCCAGCAGCCAAGGGGGGACAGGGAGTTTCTACGAGCAGTACTTC. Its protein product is CASSQGGTGSFYEQYF.

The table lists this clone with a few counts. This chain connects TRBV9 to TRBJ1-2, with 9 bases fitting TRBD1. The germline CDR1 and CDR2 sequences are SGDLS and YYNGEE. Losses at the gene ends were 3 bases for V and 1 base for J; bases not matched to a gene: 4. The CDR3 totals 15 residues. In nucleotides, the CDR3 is TGTGCCAGCAGCGGAGGGACAGGGCATAACTATGGCTACACCTTC. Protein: CASSGGTGHNYGYTF.

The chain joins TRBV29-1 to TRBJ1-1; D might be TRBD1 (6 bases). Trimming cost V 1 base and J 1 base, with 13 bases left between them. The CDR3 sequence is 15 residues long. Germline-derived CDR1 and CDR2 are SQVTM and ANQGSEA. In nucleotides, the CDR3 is TGCAGCGTTGAAGCCCAGGGGTTAGGGAACACTGAAGCTTTCTTT. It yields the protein CSVEAQGLGNTEAFF.

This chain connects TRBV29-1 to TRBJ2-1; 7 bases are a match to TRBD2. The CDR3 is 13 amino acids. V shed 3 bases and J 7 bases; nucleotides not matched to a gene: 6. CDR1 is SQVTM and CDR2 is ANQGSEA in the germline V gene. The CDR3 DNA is TGCAGCGTTGACAACCCTAGCGGAAATGAGCAGTTCTTC. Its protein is CSVDNPSGNEQFF.